This TCR beta chain was documented in a study of T cell changes during pregnancy in multiple sclerosis. Germline-derived CDR1 and CDR2 are LNHDA and SQIVND (reference sequence). This CDR3 region has 14 residues. V lost 3 bases, J lost 7 bases, and 10 bases lay in between. The assay was immunoSEQ multiplex PCR, and TCRdb's table has in-frame clones only and misses some. Of 90,000 to 120,000 clones detected, less than 95% appear once; the ten largest clones hold 0.78%. The rearrangement uses TRBV19 and TRBJ1-6; D uncertain. The origin of this receptor is a female donor in good health, enrolled as a control in a pregnancy study. Sequenced material: peripheral blood, taken in the third trimester of pregnancy. This chain's CDR3 is CASSISGPNSPLHF. As DNA, the CDR3 is TGTGCCAGTAGTATTTCCGGTCCAAATTCACCCCTCCACTTT.